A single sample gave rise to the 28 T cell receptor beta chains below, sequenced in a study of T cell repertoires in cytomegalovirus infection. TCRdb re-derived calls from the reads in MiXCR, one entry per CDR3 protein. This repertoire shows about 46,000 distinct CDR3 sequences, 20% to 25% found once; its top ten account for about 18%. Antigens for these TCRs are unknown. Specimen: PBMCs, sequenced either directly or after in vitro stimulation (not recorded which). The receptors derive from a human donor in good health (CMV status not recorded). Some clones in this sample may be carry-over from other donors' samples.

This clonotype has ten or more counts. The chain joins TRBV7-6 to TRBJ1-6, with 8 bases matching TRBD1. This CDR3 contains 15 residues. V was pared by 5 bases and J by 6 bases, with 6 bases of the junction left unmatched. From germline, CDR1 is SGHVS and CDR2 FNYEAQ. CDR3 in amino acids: CASSPGTGGNSPLHF. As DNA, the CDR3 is TGTGCCAGCAGCCCCGGGACAGGCGGTAATTCACCCCTCCACTTT.

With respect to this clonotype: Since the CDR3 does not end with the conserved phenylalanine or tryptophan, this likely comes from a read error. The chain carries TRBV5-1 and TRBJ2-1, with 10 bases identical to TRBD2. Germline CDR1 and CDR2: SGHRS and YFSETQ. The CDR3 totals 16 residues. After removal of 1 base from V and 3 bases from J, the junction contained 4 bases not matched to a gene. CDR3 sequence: CASSLLASGGYNEQFL. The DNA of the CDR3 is TGCGCCAGCAGCTTGTTAGCTAGCGGGGGCTACAATGAGCAGTTCCTC.

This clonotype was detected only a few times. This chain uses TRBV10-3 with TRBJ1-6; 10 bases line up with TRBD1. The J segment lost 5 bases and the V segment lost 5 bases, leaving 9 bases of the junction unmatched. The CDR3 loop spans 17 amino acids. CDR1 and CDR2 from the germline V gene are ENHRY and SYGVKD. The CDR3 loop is CAISPGTGVGNNSPLHF. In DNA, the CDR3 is TGTGCCATCAGTCCCGGGACAGGGGTTGGAAATAATTCACCCCTCCACTTT.

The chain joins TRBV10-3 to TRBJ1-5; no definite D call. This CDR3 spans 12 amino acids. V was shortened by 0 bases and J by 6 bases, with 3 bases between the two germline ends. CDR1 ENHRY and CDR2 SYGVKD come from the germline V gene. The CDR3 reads CAISESGQPQHF. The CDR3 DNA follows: TGTGCCATCAGTGAGTCGGGTCAGCCCCAGCATTTT.

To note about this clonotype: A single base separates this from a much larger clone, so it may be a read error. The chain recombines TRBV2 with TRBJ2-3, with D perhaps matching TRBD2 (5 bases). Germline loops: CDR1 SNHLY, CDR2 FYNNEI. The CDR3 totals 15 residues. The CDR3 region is CASPLDGSSTDSQYF. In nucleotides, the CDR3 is TGTGCCAGCCCCTTGGACGGATCTAGCACAGATTCGCAGTATTTT.

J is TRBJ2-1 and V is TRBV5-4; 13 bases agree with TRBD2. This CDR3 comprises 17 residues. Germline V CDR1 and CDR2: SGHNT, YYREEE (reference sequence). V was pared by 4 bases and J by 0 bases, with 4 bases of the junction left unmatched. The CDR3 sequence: CASSIGTSGTSYNEQFF. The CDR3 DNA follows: TGTGCCAGCAGCATTGGGACTAGCGGGACCTCCTACAATGAGCAGTTCTTC. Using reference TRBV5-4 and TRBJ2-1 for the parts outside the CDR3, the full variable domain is ETGVTQSPTHLIKTRGQQVTLRCSSQSGHNTVSWYQQALGQGPQFIFQYYREEENGRGNFPPRFSGLQFPNYSSELNVNALELDDSALYLCASSIGTSGTSYNEQFFGPGTRLTVL.

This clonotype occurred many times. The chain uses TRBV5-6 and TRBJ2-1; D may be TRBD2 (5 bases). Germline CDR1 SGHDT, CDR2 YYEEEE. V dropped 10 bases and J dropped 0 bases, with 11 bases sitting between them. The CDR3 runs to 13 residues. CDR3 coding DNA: TGTGCCGCCTCGGGAAGCTCCTACAATGAGCAGTTCTTC. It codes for CAASGSSYNEQFF.

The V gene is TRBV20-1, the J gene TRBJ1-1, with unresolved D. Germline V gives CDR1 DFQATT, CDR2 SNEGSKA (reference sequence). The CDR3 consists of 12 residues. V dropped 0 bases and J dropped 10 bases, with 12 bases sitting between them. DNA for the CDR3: TGCAGTGCTAGAGATTTAGCCAGAGCAGCTTTCTTT. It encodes CSARDLARAAFF.

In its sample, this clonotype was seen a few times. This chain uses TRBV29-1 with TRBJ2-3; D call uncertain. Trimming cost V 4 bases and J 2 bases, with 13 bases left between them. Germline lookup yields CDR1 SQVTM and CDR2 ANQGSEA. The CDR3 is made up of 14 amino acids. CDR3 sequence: CSVGGGWSTDTQYF. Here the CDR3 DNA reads TGCAGCGTTGGGGGTGGCTGGTCCACAGATACGCAGTATTTT.

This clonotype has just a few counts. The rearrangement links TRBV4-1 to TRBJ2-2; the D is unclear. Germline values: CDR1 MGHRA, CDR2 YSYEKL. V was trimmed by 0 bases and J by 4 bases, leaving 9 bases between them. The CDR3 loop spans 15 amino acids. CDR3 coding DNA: TGCGCCAGCAGCCAAGAATACCAAACCACCGGGGAGCTGTTTTTT. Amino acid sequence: CASSQEYQTTGELFF.

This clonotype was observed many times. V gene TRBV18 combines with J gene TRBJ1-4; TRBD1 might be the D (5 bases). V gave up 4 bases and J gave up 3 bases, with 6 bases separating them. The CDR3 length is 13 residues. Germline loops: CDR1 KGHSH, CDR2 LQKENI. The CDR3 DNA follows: TGTGCCAGCTCACAGGGGCCTAATGAAAAACTGTTTTTT. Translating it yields CASSQGPNEKLFF.

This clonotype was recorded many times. The CDR3 loop is CASSYSALISGNTIYF. The CDR3 DNA sequence: TGTGCCAGCAGTTACAGCGCGCTGATCTCTGGAAACACCATATATTTT. This rearrangement joins TRBV11-2 to TRBJ1-3; D unresolved. V was cut by 6 bases and J by 0 bases, with 15 bases left in between. The CDR3 sequence is 16 residues long. Looked up from germline, CDR1 is SGHAT and CDR2 is FQNNGV.

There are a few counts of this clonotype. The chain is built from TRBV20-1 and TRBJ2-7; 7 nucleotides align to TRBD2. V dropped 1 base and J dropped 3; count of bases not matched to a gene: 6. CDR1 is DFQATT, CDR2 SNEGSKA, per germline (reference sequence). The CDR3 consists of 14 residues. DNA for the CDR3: TGCAGTGCTAGAGTCCCAGCGGGGCGCTACGAGCAGTACTTC. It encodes CSARVPAGRYEQYF.

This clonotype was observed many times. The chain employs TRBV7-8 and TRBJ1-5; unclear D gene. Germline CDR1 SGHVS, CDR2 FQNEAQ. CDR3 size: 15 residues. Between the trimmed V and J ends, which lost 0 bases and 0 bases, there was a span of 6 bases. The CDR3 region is CASSLAGISNQPQHF. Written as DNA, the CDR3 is TGTGCCAGCAGCTTAGCGGGGATTAGCAATCAGCCCCAGCATTTT.

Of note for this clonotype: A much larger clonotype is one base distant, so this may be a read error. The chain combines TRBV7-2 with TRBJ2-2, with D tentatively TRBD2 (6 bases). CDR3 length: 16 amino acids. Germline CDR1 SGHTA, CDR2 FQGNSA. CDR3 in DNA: TGTGCCAGCAGCTTATTGATGGGAGGAAACAGCGGGGAGCTGTTTTTT. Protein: CASSLLMGGNSGELFF.

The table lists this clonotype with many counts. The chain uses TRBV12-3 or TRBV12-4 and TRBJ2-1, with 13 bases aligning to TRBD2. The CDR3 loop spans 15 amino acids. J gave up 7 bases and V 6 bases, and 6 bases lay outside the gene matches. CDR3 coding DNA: TGTGCCAGCAGCCGGACTAGCGGGGGCGTGAATGAGCAGTTCTTC. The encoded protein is CASSRTSGGVNEQFF.

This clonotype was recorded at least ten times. As DNA, the CDR3 is TGTGCCACCAGTGATCCGGGACAGGGCATTGATGAGCAGTTCTTC. Protein: CATSDPGQGIDEQFF. This sequence joins TRBV24-1 and TRBJ2-1, with 9 bases aligning to TRBD1. The CDR3 has 15 residues. V trimming: 3 bases; J trimming: 8 bases; junction bases outside the gene matches: 7. Germline CDR1 and CDR2: KGHDR and SFDVKD.

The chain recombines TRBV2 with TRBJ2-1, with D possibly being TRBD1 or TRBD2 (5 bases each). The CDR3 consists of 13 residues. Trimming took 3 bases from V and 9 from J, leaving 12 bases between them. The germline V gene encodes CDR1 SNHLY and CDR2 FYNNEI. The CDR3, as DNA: TGTGCCAGCAGTGACGAGGGGTTTGGTGAGCAGTTCTTC. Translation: CASSDEGFGEQFF.

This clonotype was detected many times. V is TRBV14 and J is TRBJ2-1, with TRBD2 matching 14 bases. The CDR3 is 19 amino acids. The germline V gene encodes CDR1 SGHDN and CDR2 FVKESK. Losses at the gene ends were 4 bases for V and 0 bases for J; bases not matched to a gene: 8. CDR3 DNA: TGTGCCAGCAGCCCCTGGACTAGCGGGAGGACCAGCTCCTACAATGAGCAGTTCTTC. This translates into CASSPWTSGRTSSYNEQFF.

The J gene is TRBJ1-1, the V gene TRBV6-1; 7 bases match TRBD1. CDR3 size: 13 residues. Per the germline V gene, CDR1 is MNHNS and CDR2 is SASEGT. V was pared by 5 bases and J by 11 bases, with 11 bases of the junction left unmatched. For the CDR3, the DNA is TGTGCCAGCAGTACCGGGACAGAGAAAGTCGCTTTCTTT. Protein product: CASSTGTEKVAFF.

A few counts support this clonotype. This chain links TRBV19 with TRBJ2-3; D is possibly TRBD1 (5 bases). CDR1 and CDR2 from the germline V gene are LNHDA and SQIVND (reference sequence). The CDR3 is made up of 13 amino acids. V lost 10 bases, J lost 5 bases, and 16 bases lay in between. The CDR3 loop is CAKKDRGQDTQYF. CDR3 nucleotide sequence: TGTGCCAAAAAGGATCGCGGACAAGATACGCAGTATTTT. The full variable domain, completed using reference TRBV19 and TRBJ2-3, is DGGITQSPKYLFRKEGQNVTLSCEQNLNHDAMYWYRQDPGQGLRLIYYSQIVNDFQKGDIAEGYSVSREKKESFPLTVTSAQKNPTAFYLCAKKDRGQDTQYFGPGTRLTVL.

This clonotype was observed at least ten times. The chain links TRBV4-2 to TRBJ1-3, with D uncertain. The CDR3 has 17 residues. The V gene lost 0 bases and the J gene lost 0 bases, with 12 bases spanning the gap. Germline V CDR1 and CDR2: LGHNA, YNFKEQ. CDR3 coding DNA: TGTGCCAGCAGCCAAGAGTATCTGAGAGGCTCTGGAAACACCATATATTTT. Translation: CASSQEYLRGSGNTIYF.

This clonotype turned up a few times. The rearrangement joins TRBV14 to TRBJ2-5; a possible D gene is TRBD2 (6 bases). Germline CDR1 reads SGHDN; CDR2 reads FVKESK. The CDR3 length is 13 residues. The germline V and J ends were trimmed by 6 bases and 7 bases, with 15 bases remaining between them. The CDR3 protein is CASSRDFLGTQYF. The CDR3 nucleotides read TGTGCCAGCAGTCGGGACTTCCTGGGGACCCAGTACTTC.

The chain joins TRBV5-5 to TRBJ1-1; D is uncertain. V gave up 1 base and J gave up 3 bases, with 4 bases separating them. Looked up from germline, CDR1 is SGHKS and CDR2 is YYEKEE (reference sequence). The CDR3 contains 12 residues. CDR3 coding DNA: TGTGCCAGCAGCTTGCCACACACTGAAGCTTTCTTT. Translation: CASSLPHTEAFF.

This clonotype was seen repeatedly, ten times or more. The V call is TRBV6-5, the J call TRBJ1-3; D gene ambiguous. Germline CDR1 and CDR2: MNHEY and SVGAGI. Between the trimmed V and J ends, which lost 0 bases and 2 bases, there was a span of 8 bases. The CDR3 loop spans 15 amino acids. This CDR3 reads CASSYSGQPGNTIYF. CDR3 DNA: TGTGCCAGCAGTTACTCAGGGCAGCCTGGAAACACCATATATTTT.

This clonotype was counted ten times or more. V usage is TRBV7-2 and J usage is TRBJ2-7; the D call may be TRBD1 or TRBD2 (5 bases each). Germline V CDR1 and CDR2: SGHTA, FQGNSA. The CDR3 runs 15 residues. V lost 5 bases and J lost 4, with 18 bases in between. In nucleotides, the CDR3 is TGTGCCAGCAGCACATCCGGGGCGACCACGTACGAGCAGTACTTC. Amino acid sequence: CASSTSGATTYEQYF.

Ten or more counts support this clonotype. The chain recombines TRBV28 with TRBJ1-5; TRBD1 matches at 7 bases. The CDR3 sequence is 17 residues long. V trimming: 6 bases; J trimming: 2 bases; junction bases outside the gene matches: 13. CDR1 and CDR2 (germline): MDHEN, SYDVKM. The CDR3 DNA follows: TGTGCCAGCAGACCCAGACAGGGAAGGAGGGGCAATCAGCCCCAGCATTTT. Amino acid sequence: CASRPRQGRRGNQPQHF.

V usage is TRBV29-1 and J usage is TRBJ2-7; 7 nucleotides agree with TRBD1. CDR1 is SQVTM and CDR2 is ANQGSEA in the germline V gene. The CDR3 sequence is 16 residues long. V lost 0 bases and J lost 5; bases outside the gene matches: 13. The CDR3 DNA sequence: TGCAGCGTTGAAGATCTTCCGGGACAGCCCATCCACGAGCAGTACTTC. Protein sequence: CSVEDLPGQPIHEQYF.